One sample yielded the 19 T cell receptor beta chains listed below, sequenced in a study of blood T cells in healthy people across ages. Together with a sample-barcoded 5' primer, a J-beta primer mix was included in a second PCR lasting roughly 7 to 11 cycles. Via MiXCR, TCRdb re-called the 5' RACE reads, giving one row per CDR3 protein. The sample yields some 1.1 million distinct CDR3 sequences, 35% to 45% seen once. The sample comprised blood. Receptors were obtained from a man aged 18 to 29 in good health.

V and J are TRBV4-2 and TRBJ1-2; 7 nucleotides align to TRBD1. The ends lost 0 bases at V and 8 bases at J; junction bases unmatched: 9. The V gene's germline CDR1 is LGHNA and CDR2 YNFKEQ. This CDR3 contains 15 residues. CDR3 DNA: TGTGCCAGCAGCCAAGATACGAACGAAGGGGGCGGCTACACCTTC. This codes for CASSQDTNEGGGYTF.

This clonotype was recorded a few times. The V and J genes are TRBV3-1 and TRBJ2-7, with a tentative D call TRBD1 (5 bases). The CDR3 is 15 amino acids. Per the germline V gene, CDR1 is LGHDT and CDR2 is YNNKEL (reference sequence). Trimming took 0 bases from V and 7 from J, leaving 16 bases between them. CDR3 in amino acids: CASSQDSDTGREQYF. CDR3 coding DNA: TGTGCCAGCAGCCAAGATTCGGACACTGGAAGGGAGCAGTACTTC.

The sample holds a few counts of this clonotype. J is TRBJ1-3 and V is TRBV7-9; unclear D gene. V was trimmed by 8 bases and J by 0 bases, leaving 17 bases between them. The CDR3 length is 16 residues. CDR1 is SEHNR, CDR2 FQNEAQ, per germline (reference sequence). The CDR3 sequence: CASASGVAISGNTIYF. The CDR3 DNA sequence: TGTGCCAGCGCAAGTGGGGTAGCCATCTCTGGAAACACCATATATTTT.

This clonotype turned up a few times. The CDR3 region has the DNA TGTGCCAGCAGTGAGGAAAAGACCCAGTACTTC. Translated: CASSEEKTQYF. This chain uses TRBV2 with TRBJ2-7; D is uncertain. Gene TRBJ2-5 matches the end of the DNA better, so the J call may be wrong. Germline CDR1 and CDR2: SNHLY and FYNNEI. CDR3 length equals 11 residues.

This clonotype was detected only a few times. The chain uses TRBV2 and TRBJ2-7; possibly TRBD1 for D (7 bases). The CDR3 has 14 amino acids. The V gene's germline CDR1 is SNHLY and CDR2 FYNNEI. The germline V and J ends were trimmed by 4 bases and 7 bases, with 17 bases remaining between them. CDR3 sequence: CASSARGVGNEQYF. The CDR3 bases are TGTGCCAGCAGTGCCAGGGGGGTCGGGAATGAGCAGTACTTC.

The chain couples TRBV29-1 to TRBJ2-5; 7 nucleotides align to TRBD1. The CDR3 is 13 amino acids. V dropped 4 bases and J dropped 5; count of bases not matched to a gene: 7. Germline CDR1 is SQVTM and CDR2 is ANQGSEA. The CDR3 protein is CSVASGGRETQYF. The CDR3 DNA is TGCAGCGTTGCGTCAGGGGGTAGGGAGACCCAGTACTTC.

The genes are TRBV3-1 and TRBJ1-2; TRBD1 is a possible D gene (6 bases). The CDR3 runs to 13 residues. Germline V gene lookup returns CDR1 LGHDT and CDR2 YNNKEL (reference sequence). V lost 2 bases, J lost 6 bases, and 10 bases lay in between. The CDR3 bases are TGTGCCAGCAGCCAACAGGGGTCGGATGGCTACACCTTC. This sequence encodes CASSQQGSDGYTF. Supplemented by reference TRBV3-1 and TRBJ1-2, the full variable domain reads DTAVSQTPKYLVTQMGNDKSIKCEQNLGHDTMYWYKQDSKKFLKIMFSYNNKELIINETVPNRFSPKSPDKAHLNLHINSLELGDSAVYFCASSQQGSDGYTFGSGTRLTVV.

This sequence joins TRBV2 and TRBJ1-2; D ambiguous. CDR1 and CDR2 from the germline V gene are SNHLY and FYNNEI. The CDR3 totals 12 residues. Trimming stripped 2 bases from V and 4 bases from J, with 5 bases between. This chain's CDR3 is CASSESAYGYTF. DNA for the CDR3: TGTGCCAGCAGTGAATCGGCCTATGGCTACACCTTC.

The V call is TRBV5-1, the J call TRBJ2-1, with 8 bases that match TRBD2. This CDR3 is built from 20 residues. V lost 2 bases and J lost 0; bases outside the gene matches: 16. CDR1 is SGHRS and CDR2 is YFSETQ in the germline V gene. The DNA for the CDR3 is TGCGCCAGCAGCTTTTACCGGGGGGGGCCGACGATCGACTCCTACAATGAGCAGTTCTTC. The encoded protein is CASSFYRGGPTIDSYNEQFF.

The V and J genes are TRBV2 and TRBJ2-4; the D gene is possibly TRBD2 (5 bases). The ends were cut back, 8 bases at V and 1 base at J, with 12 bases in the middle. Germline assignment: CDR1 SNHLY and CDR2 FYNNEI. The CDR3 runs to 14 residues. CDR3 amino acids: CASRHGVAKNIQYF. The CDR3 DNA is TGTGCCAGCCGTCACGGGGTTGCCAAAAACATTCAGTACTTC.

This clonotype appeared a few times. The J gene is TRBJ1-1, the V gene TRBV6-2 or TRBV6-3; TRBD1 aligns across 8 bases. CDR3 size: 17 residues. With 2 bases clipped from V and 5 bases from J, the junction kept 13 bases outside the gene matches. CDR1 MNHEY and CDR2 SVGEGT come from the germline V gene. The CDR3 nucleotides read TGTGCCAGCAGTTACCGAGGACAGGGACCTCTAAAGACTGAAGCTTTCTTT. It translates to CASSYRGQGPLKTEAFF.

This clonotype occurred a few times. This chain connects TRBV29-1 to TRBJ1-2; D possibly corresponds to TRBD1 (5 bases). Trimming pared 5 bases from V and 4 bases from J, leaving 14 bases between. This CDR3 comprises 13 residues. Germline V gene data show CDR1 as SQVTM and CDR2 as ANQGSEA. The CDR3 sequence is CSVNGGAAYGYTF. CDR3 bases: TGCAGCGTTAACGGTGGGGCGGCCTATGGCTACACCTTC.

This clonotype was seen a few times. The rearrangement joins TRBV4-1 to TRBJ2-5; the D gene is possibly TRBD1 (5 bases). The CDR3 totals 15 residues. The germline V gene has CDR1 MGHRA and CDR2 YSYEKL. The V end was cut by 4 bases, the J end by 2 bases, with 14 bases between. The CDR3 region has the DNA TGCGCCAGCAGCCCCCTACCAGGGAATCAAGAGACCCAGTACTTC. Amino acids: CASSPLPGNQETQYF.

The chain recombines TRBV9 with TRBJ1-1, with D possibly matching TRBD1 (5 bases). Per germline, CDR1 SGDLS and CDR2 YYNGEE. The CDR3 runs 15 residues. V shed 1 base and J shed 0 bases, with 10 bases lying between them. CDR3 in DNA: TGTGCCAGCAGCGTAACAGGACGGCTGAACACTGAAGCTTTCTTT. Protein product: CASSVTGRLNTEAFF. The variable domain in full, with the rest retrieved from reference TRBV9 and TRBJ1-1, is DSGVTQTPKHLITATGQRVTLRCSPRSGDLSVYWYQQSLDQGLQFLIQYYNGEERAKGNILERFSAQQFPDLHSELNLSSLELGDSALYFCASSVTGRLNTEAFFGQGTRLTVV.

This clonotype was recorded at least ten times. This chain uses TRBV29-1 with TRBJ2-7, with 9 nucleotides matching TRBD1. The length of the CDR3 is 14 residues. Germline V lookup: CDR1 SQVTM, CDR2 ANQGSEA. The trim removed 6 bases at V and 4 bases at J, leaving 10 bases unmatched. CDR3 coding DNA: TGCAGCGTGGTGGGACAGGGTGGAGGATACGAGCAGTACTTC. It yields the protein CSVVGQGGGYEQYF.

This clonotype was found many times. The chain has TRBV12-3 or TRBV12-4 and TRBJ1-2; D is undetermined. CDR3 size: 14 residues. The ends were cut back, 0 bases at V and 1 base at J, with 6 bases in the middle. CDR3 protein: CASSLAGINYGYTF. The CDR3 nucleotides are TGTGCCAGCAGTTTAGCGGGGATTAACTATGGCTACACCTTC.

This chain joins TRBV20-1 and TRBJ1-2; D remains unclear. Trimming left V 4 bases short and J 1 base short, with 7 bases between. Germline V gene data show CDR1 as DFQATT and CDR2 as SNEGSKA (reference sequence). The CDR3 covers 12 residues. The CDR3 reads CSANDNNYGYTF. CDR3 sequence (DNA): TGCAGTGCTAACGATAATAACTATGGCTACACCTTC.

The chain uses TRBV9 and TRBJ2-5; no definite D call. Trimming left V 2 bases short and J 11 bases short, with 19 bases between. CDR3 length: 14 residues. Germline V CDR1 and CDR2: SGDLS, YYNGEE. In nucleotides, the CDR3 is TGTGCCAGCAGCGTCTCGACCCAAAGCAATGAGCAGTACTTC. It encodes CASSVSTQSNEQYF.

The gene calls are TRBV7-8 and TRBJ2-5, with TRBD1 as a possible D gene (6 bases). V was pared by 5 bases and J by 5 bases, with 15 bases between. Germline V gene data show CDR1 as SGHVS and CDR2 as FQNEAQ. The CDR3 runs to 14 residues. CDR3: CASSPHRDVETQYF. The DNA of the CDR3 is TGTGCCAGCAGCCCGCACAGGGATGTCGAGACCCAGTACTTC.